This note documents a single TCR beta chain sequence. Its antigen is not identified. These data belong to a study of cytomegalovirus exposure and HLA in healthy donors. Points from the study as a whole: TCR sequences were mostly rare, though some public TCRs occurred in many donors. A later analysis by the authors found several of the most significant clusters apparently linked to common viral pathogens. It was in a later analysis that TCR association rates were seen to vary by HLA locus, highest for DRB1 and lowest for HLA-C.

Per germline, CDR1 SGHTA and CDR2 FQGNSA. The length of the CDR3 is 13 residues. With 3 bases removed from V and 5 bases from J, the gap between germline ends came to 9 bases. PCR used 60 Vbeta primers and 13 Jbeta primers. The assay was immunoSEQ multiplex PCR, and TCRdb's table has in-frame clones only and misses some. The top ten clones hold roughly 1.4% of a sample with under 150,000 clones, just under 85% of them seen once. Despite likely unrecorded immune exposures, the donors were nominally healthy at the time of sampling. The sample consisted of PBMCs. The sequence derives from a man aged 25-40 years in good health and CMV-seropositive. J is TRBJ2-3 and V is TRBV7-2; D uncertain. The CDR3 bases are TGTGCCAGCAGCTTTCAGGATAAAGATACGCAGTATTTT. Its protein is CASSFQDKDTQYF. Complete variable domain (other parts from reference TRBV7-2 and TRBJ2-3): GAGVSQSPSNKVTEKGKDVELRCDPISGHTALYWYRQSLGQGLEFLIYFQGNSAPDKSGLPSDRFSAERTGGSVSTLTIQRTQQEDSAVYLCASSFQDKDTQYFGPGTRLTVL.